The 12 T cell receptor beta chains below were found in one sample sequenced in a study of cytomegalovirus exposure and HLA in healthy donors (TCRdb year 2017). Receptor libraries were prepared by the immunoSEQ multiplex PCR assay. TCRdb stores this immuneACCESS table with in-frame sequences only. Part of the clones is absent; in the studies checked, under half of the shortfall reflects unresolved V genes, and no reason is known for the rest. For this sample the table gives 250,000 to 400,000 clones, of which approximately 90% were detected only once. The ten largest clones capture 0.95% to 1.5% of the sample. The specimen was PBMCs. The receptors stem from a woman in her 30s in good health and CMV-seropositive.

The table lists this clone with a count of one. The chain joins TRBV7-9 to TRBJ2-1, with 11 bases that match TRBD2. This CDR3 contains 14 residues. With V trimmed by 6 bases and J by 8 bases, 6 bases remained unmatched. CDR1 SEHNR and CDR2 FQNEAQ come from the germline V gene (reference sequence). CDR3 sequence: CASSFSGGADEQFF. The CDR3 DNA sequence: TGTGCCAGCAGTTTTAGCGGGGGGGCCGATGAGCAGTTCTTC. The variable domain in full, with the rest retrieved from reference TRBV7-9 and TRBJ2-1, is DTGVSQNPRHKITKRGQNVTFRCDPISEHNRLYWYRQTLGQGPEFLTYFQNEAQLEKSRLLSDRFSAERPKGSFSTLEIQRTEQGDSAMYLCASSFSGGADEQFFGPGTRLTVL.

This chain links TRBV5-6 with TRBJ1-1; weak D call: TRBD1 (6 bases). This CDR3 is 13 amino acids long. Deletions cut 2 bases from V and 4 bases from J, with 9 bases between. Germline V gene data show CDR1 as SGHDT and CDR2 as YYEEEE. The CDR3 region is CASSFRGGTEAFF. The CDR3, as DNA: TGTGCCAGCAGCTTCAGGGGAGGCACTGAAGCTTTCTTT.

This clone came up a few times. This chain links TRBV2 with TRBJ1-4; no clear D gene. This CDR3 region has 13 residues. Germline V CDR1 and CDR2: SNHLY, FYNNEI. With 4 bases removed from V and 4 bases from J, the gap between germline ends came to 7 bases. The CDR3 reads CASSAEVNEKLFF. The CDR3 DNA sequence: TGTGCCAGCAGTGCAGAGGTTAATGAAAAACTGTTTTTT.

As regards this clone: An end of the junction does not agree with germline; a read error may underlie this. The CDR3 loop reads CASSYSSGRKDVF. The CDR3 coding sequence is TGTGCCAGCAGTTACTCTAGCGGGAGAAAAGATGTCTTC. The rearrangement links TRBV6-5 to TRBJ2-1, with 9 bases fitting TRBD2. Looked up from germline, CDR1 is MNHEY and CDR2 is SVGAGI. The CDR3 is 13 residues long.

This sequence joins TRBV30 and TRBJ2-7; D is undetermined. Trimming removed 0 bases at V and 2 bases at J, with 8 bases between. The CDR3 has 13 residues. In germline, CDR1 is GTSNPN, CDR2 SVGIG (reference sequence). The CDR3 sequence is CAWSVGLTYEQYF. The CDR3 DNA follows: TGTGCCTGGAGTGTAGGCCTTACCTACGAGCAGTACTTC.

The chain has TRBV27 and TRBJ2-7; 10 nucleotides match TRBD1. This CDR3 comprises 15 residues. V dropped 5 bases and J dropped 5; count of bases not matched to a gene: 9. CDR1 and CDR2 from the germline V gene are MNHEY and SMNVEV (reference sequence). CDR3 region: CASSTRDRGPDEQYF. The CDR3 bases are TGTGCCAGCAGTACCAGGGACAGGGGTCCCGACGAGCAGTACTTC.

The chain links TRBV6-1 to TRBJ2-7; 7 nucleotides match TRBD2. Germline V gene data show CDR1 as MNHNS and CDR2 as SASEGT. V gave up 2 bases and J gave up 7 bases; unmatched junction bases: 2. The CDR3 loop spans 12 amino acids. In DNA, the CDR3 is TGTGCCAGCAGTGAACTCGGGGGGGAGCAGTACTTC. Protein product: CASSELGGEQYF.

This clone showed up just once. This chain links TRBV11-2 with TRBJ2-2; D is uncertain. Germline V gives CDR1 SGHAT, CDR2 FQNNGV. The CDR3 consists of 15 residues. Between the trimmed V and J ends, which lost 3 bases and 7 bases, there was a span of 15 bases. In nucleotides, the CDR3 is TGTGCCAGCAGCTTTGAGCTAGTTGGTGGCGGGGAGCTGTTTTTT. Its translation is CASSFELVGGGELFF.

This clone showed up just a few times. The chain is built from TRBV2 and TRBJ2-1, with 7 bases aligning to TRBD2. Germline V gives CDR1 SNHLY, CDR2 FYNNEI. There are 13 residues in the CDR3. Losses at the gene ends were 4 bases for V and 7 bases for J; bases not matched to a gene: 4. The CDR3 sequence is CASSVLRGNEQFF. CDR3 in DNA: TGTGCCAGCAGTGTGTTGCGGGGGAATGAGCAGTTCTTC.

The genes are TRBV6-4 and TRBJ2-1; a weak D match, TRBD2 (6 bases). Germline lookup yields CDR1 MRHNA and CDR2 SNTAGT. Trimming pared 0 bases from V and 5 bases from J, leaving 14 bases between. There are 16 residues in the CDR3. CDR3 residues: CASSDSVAAPNNEQFF. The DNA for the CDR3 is TGTGCCAGCAGTGACTCGGTAGCGGCCCCAAACAATGAGCAGTTCTTC.

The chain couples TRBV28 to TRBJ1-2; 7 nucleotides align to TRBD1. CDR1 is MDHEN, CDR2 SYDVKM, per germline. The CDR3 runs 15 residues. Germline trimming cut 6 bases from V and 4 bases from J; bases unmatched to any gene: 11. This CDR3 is CASSNQNRGGYGYTF. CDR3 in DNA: TGTGCCAGCAGCAATCAAAACAGGGGTGGCTATGGCTACACCTTC.

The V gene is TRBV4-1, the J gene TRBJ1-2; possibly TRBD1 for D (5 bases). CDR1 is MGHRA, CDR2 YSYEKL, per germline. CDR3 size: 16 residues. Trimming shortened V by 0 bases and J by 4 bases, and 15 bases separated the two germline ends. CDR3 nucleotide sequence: TGCGCCAGCAGCCAAGATCGACAGTTAACCTTCTATGGCTACACCTTC. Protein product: CASSQDRQLTFYGYTF.